The rows below give T cell receptor beta chains drawn from one sample of a study of early stage breast cancer tumors. Sequenced by immunoSEQ multiplex PCR; TCRdb stores in-frame clones only, minus some. The sample yields fewer than 50,000 clones, 55% to 75% seen once. Sequencing used blood. The source of these receptors is a person between 50 and 60 years old with breast cancer. Each CDR3 is given with its conserved first and last residue. A D gene is named only where the DNA matches it firmly. Rows may omit the clone size; those that give it use once, few, many or a size class.

d_gene	v_gene	j_gene	abundance	CDR3nt	CDR3aa
TRBD2	TRBV5-1	TRBJ2-2	.	TGCGCCAGCAGCTTGGGACTAGCGGAGAACACCGGGGAGCTGTTTTTT	CASSLGLAENTGELFF
TRBD2	TRBV5-4	TRBJ2-7	.	TGTGCCAGCAGCCTTACTAGCGCATCCTACGAGCAGTACTTC	CASSLTSASYEQYF
.	TRBV19	TRBJ1-1	few	TGTGCCAGCCGACCAGGGAACACTGAAGCTTTCTTT	CASRPGNTEAFF
TRBD2	TRBV2	TRBJ2-1	.	TGTGCCAGCAGTGATAGCCTAGCGGGAGCGGATGAGCAGTTCTTC	CASSDSLAGADEQFF
TRBD2	TRBV29-1	TRBJ2-3	.	TGCAGCGTCCAGGGACTAGCGGGGCAATCAGATACGCAGTATTTT	CSVQGLAGQSDTQYF
.	TRBV7-2	TRBJ1-5	.	TGTGCCAGCAGCTCCGGGACATGGCCCTATAGCAATCAGCCCCAGCATTTT	CASSSGTWPYSNQPQHF
TRBD1	TRBV6-6	TRBJ1-5	.	TGTGCCAGCAGACCCGGGAACAGGGGAGGCAATCAGCCCCAGCATTTT	CASRPGNRGGNQPQHF
TRBD2	TRBV5-6	TRBJ2-3	.	TGTGCCAGCAGCTTGGGGACTAGTACTAGCACAGATACGCAGTATTTT	CASSLGTSTSTDTQYF
.	TRBV7-8	TRBJ1-1	.	TGTGCCAGCAGCCCACGGGGTAACACTGAAGCTTTCTTT	CASSPRGNTEAFF
.	TRBV10-3	TRBJ2-5	.	TGTGCCATCAGTGACCCTGCTACTAGAAAGGGTGAGACCCAGTACTTC	CAISDPATRKGETQYF
.	TRBV2	TRBJ2-7	.	TGTGCCAGCACCCCCATGAGCAACTCCTACGAGCAGTACTTC	CASTPMSNSYEQYF
.	TRBV28	TRBJ1-1	medium-sized	TGTGCCAGCAGCAGCTGGAAGCGGGCAGTGAACACTGAAGCTTTCTTT	CASSSWKRAVNTEAFF
.	TRBV7-6	TRBJ2-6	.	TGTGCCAGCAGCTTAGTCTTCGCGGCGGGGAGAAGCTCTGGGGCCAACGTCCTGACTTTC	CASSLVFAAGRSSGANVLTF
.	TRBV27	TRBJ1-5	.	TGTGCCAGCAGTTTGGGCAGGCATCAGCCCCAGCATTTT	CASSLGRHQPQHF
.	TRBV21-1	TRBJ2-7	.	TGTGCCAGCAGCAAAGCGGGGCCTGGGACATCGGCCTCCTACGAGCAGTACTTC	CASSKAGPGTSASYEQYF
.	TRBV11-3	TRBJ2-7	few	TGTGCCAGCAGTATAGTCCCCTCCGAGCAGTACTTC	CASSIVPSEQYF
TRBD2	TRBV15	TRBJ2-7	.	TGTGCCACCAGCAGAGAGCGAAGCGGGAGGTACGAGCAGTACTTC	CATSRERSGRYEQYF
.	TRBV5-6	TRBJ1-2	.	TGTGCCAGCAGCTTGTGGCAGGGCTCCCACTCTCCCTTTAACTATGGCTACACCTTC	CASSLWQGSHSPFNYGYTF
.	TRBV21-1	TRBJ1-1	few	TGTGCCAGCAGCAACAAGACAGGGTTGAACACTGAAGCTTTCTTT	CASSNKTGLNTEAFF
TRBD1	TRBV14	TRBJ1-2	medium-sized	TGTGCCAGCAGCCAGGGACAGGGGATCTATGGCTACACCTTC	CASSQGQGIYGYTF
TRBD1	TRBV5-1	TRBJ1-1	.	TGCGCCAGCAGCCCGGGACAGCGGAACACTGAAGCTTTCTTT	CASSPGQRNTEAFF
.	TRBV7-8	TRBJ1-2	.	TGTGCCAGCAGCTTAGGAGGACACCTTAACTATGGCTACACCTTC	CASSLGGHLNYGYTF
.	TRBV9	TRBJ2-5	.	TGTGCCAGCAGCACCGACTCCCACCAAGAGACCCAGTACTTC	CASSTDSHQETQYF
TRBD1	TRBV5-1	TRBJ1-2	.	TGCGCCAGCAGCTTGGGGACAGGGAACTATGGCTACACCTTC	CASSLGTGNYGYTF
TRBD1	TRBV7-8	TRBJ1-2	few	TGTGCCAGCACCTCCGGGACAGGGAACTATGGCTACACCTTC	CASTSGTGNYGYTF
.	TRBV27	TRBJ1-2	once	TGTGCCAGCAGTACAGGGTTGACTAACTATGGCTACACCTTC	CASSTGLTNYGYTF
.	TRBV25-1	TRBJ2-1	.	TGTGCCAGCAGCCCTAAGGTGGACAACTCTATGAATGAGCAGTTCTTC	CASSPKVDNSMNEQFF
TRBD1	TRBV2	TRBJ2-7	few	TGTGCCAGCAGGGATCCGGGACAGGGATACGAGCAGTACTTC	CASRDPGQGYEQYF
.	TRBV11-2	TRBJ2-1	.	TGTGCCAGCAGCTTAGCCTTGGGCGGGGCGGGCAATGAGCAGTTCTTC	CASSLALGGAGNEQFF
TRBD1	TRBV6-1	TRBJ1-4	.	TGTGCCAGCAGTGGTCCGGGACAGGGGGCTGGTAATGAAAAACTGTTTTTT	CASSGPGQGAGNEKLFF
.	TRBV7-7	TRBJ2-5	.	TGTGCTAGCAGTACTGGCGGTACCTCCCAAGAGACCCAGTACTTC	CASSTGGTSQETQYF
TRBD1	TRBV6-1	TRBJ1-5	few	TGTGCCACCGAGGAGGGGGCGAACCCAAATCAGCCCCAGCATTTT	CATEEGANPNQPQHF
TRBD2	TRBV9	TRBJ2-3	.	TGTGCCAGCAGCGTAGAAGGTCTAGCGGGGCCAGATACGCAGTATTTT	CASSVEGLAGPDTQYF
TRBD2	TRBV28	TRBJ2-7	.	TGTGCCAGCAGTTTAAAGCGGGAGAGTAATTACGAGCAGTACTTC	CASSLKRESNYEQYF
.	TRBV18	TRBJ2-7	.	TGTGCCAGCTCACCTTCCTACAGCTCCTACGAGCAGTACTTC	CASSPSYSSYEQYF
TRBD1	TRBV5-1	TRBJ2-7	.	TGCGCCAGCAGCGTAGGGACAGCCTACGAGCAGTACTTC	CASSVGTAYEQYF
TRBD1	TRBV5-4	TRBJ2-6	.	TGTGCCAGCAGCCCGGACAGGGGGATTAGTTCTGGGGCCAACGTCCTGACTTTC	CASSPDRGISSGANVLTF
TRBD1	TRBV6-1	TRBJ1-5	.	TGTGCCAGCAGCGGGGACAGGAGGCAGCCCCAGCATTTT	CASSGDRRQPQHF